These 29 T cell receptor beta chains were sequenced from one sample in a study of cytomegalovirus exposure and HLA in healthy donors (dated by TCRdb to 2017 to 2019). Libraries were built with the immunoSEQ multiplex PCR assay. The multiplex PCR relied on a mix of 60 forward primers for TCR Vbeta segments and 13 reverse primers for TCR Jbeta segments. TCRdb re-hosts the immuneACCESS table, in-frame sequences only. Its copies lack some clones; in the studies checked, an unresolved V gene accounts for under half of them, and the cause for the rest is not known. The sample profile shows roughly 100,000 clones; roughly 75% of them were found once. The ten largest clonotypes hold 2% to 2.5% of the sample. The sequenced sample consisted of PBMCs. Receptors were obtained from a man in his forties or fifties in good health and CMV-seronegative.

The chain joins TRBV5-1 to TRBJ1-6; the D gene is possibly TRBD1 (5 bases). Looked up from germline, CDR1 is SGHRS and CDR2 is YFSETQ. The CDR3 is made up of 14 amino acids. The ends were cut back, 4 bases at V and 11 bases at J, with 16 bases in the middle. The CDR3 region is CASSLTRERTPLHF. The CDR3 bases are TGCGCCAGCAGCCTGACCAGGGAACGGACACCCCTCCACTTT.

The chain recombines TRBV5-1 with TRBJ2-5; the D gene is possibly TRBD1 (5 bases). The CDR3 covers 13 residues. CDR1 SGHRS and CDR2 YFSETQ come from the germline V gene. Deletions cut 4 bases from V and 4 bases from J, with 11 bases between. The chain's CDR3 is CASSGTQGETQYF. DNA for the CDR3: TGCGCCAGCAGCGGCACGCAGGGAGAGACCCAGTACTTC.

This sequence joins TRBV7-6 and TRBJ2-1; perhaps TRBD1 as D (5 bases). The CDR3 has 15 amino acids. CDR1 and CDR2 (germline): SGHVS, FNYEAQ. Trimming took off 1 base at V and 8 bases at J, with 15 bases between the two ends. The CDR3 region has the DNA TGTGCCAGCAGCTTAGATGTAAGGGGAAGGGATGAGCAGTTCTTC. Its translation is CASSLDVRGRDEQFF.

This clone was counted a single time. This chain connects TRBV5-1 to TRBJ2-1; 12 bases agree with TRBD1. V shed 8 bases and J 3 bases; nucleotides not matched to a gene: 6. The CDR3 contains 15 residues. CDR1 SGHRS and CDR2 YFSETQ come from the germline V gene. This CDR3 reads CASRGDRGLYNEQFF. CDR3 nucleotides: TGCGCCAGTAGGGGGGACAGGGGGCTCTACAATGAGCAGTTCTTC.

V usage is TRBV5-1 and J usage is TRBJ2-1; TRBD2 aligns across 10 bases. CDR3 length: 16 amino acids. Trimming cost V 3 bases and J 4 bases; bases outside gene matches: 7. The V gene's germline CDR1 is SGHRS and CDR2 YFSETQ. CDR3 sequence: CASSSQAGGVYNEQFF. The CDR3 nucleotides read TGCGCCAGCAGCTCCCAAGCGGGGGGGGTTTACAATGAGCAGTTCTTC.

The rearrangement uses TRBV4-1 and TRBJ2-2; 13 bases align to TRBD2. Trimming cost V 4 bases and J 4 bases; bases outside gene matches: 3. The CDR3 loop spans 16 amino acids. Germline loops: CDR1 MGHRA, CDR2 YSYEKL. The chain's CDR3 is CASSLGLAGATGELFF. The CDR3 nucleotides read TGCGCCAGCAGCCTAGGACTAGCGGGGGCCACCGGGGAGCTGTTTTTT.

The V gene is TRBV10-1, the J gene TRBJ2-7, with 7 bases aligning to TRBD1. The CDR3 consists of 14 residues. Losses at the gene ends were 5 bases for V and 2 bases for J; bases not matched to a gene: 6. Germline V CDR1 and CDR2: WNHNN, SYGVQD (reference sequence). The CDR3 DNA follows: TGCGCCAGCAGTCCCCGGGACAGCCCCTACGAGCAGTACTTC. Encoded protein: CASSPRDSPYEQYF.

This sequence joins TRBV6-1 and TRBJ1-2; TRBD1 matches 11 bases. With 6 bases clipped from V and 8 bases from J, the junction kept 8 bases outside the gene matches. This CDR3 region has 14 residues. Germline CDR1 and CDR2: MNHNS and SASEGT. The CDR3 coding sequence is TGTGCCAGCAGACGGACAGGGGGCGCAGAAGGCTACACCTTC. Its translation: CASRRTGGAEGYTF.

The chain carries TRBV2 and TRBJ2-3; 7 bases align to TRBD1. Germline V gives CDR1 SNHLY, CDR2 FYNNEI. The CDR3 is 15 residues long. V shed 6 bases and J 3 bases; nucleotides not matched to a gene: 9. The CDR3 protein is CASRIYEGATDTQYF. CDR3 DNA: TGTGCCAGCAGGATTTATGAGGGGGCAACAGATACGCAGTATTTT.

In its sample, this clone was seen a few times. J is TRBJ1-1 and V is TRBV2; 7 positions agree with TRBD1. CDR3 length: 14 amino acids. The trim removed 10 bases at V and 1 base at J, leaving 9 bases unmatched. Germline CDR1 reads SNHLY; CDR2 reads FYNNEI. The CDR3 is CATRPGQQNTEAFF. The DNA for the CDR3 is TGTGCCACTAGGCCGGGACAGCAGAACACTGAAGCTTTCTTT.

The chain joins TRBV19 to TRBJ1-1, with TRBD1 matching over 7 bases. Germline values: CDR1 LNHDA, CDR2 SQIVND (reference sequence). The CDR3 consists of 14 residues. Unmatched junction bases numbered 5, after V lost 3 bases and J lost 4 bases. CDR3 sequence (DNA): TGTGCCAGTAGTATCGACAGGGAGTCCACTGAAGCTTTCTTT. It specifies CASSIDRESTEAFF.

The V call is TRBV2, the J call TRBJ2-5, with TRBD2 matching over 10 bases. The germline CDR1 and CDR2 sequences are SNHLY and FYNNEI. CDR3 length: 17 amino acids. Germline trimming cut 8 bases from V and 1 base from J; bases unmatched to any gene: 13. As DNA, the CDR3 is TGTGCCAGCCTAGAGGGGGTAGCTAGCGGGGGCCAAGAGACCCAGTACTTC. Its translation: CASLEGVASGGQETQYF.

This clone was picked up a small number of times. V is TRBV18 and J is TRBJ1-2; D may be TRBD1 (6 bases). The ends were cut back, 3 bases at V and 2 bases at J, with 16 bases in the middle. The CDR3 length is 16 residues. The germline gives CDR1 KGHSH, CDR2 LQKENI. The CDR3 loop is CASSPRGGGYNYGYTF. The CDR3 DNA is TGTGCCAGCTCACCCCGCGGGGGGGGCTACAACTATGGCTACACCTTC.

This clone was picked up one time. This sequence joins TRBV5-4 and TRBJ2-1, with 9 bases identical to TRBD2. Germline values: CDR1 SGHNT, CDR2 YYREEE (reference sequence). Trimming at V came to 1 base and at J to 3 bases, leaving 2 bases not matched to a gene. The CDR3 totals 15 residues. The CDR3 bases are TGTGCCAGCAGCTTGTCTAGCGGGGTCTACAATGAGCAGTTCTTC. Protein: CASSLSSGVYNEQFF.

A few counts support this clone. The chain combines TRBV7-2 with TRBJ1-2, with TRBD1 matching over 9 bases. This CDR3 is 15 amino acids long. Germline values: CDR1 SGHTA, CDR2 FQGNSA. V shed 5 bases, J shed 7 bases, and the junction held 11 bases outside the gene matches. The CDR3 DNA is TGTGCCAGCAGCCCCACCAGCGGGACAGGGCTTGGCTACACCTTC. It translates to CASSPTSGTGLGYTF.

There are a few counts of this clone. This sequence joins TRBV2 and TRBJ1-6; 10 bases match TRBD1. The CDR3 runs 15 residues. V gave up 3 bases and J gave up 9 bases; unmatched junction bases: 5. Germline V gives CDR1 SNHLY, CDR2 FYNNEI. The DNA of the CDR3 is TGTGCCAGCAGTGAGAGGACAGGGGGTGGTTCACCCCTCCACTTT. The encoded protein is CASSERTGGGSPLHF.

This clone was counted a few times. The V gene is TRBV6-1, the J gene TRBJ1-4, with 8 bases identical to TRBD1. The CDR3 is made up of 14 amino acids. V lost 6 bases and J lost 5; bases outside the gene matches: 5. Per the germline V gene, CDR1 is MNHNS and CDR2 is SASEGT. CDR3 residues: CASSLDRANEKLFF. As DNA, the CDR3 is TGTGCCAGCAGCTTGGACAGGGCAAATGAAAAACTGTTTTTT.

The genes are TRBV4-2 and TRBJ2-5, with TRBD2 identical over 9 bases. This CDR3 has 16 residues. Germline V CDR1 and CDR2: LGHNA, YNFKEQ. V was clipped by 4 bases and J by 1 base; unmatched bases: 7. CDR3 protein: CASSRSGGSGQETQYF. CDR3 sequence (DNA): TGTGCCAGCAGCCGCAGCGGGGGGTCTGGCCAAGAGACCCAGTACTTC.

The rearrangement links TRBV27 to TRBJ2-7; 9 bases are a match to TRBD1. CDR3 length: 13 amino acids. Germline trimming cut 6 bases from V and 6 bases from J; bases unmatched to any gene: 6. Germline assignment: CDR1 MNHEY and CDR2 SMNVEV (reference sequence). CDR3 nucleotide sequence: TGTGCCAGCAGCCGACAGGGGGAGAGCGAGCAGTACTTC. It specifies CASSRQGESEQYF.

The rearrangement uses TRBV5-1 and TRBJ2-7; the D gene is possibly TRBD1 (6 bases). Germline V CDR1 and CDR2: SGHRS, YFSETQ. The CDR3 sequence is 15 residues long. The V end lost 0 bases, the J end lost 3 bases, and 13 bases lay between the germline ends. The DNA of the CDR3 is TGCGCCAGCAGCTTGGCTACAGGGAACTACTACGAGCAGTACTTC. Protein: CASSLATGNYYEQYF.

The table lists this clone with a few counts. The chain joins TRBV2 to TRBJ1-1; weak D call: TRBD1 (6 bases). This CDR3 is built from 13 residues. V was trimmed by 9 bases and J by 0 bases, leaving 11 bases between them. The germline gives CDR1 SNHLY, CDR2 FYNNEI. CDR3 residues: CASGGRVNTEAFF. DNA for the CDR3: TGTGCCAGTGGGGGCAGGGTGAACACTGAAGCTTTCTTT.

This clone was recorded a few times. The rearrangement joins TRBV20-1 to TRBJ1-2; D gene uncertain. This CDR3 is 11 amino acids long. V was pared by 7 bases and J by 3 bases, with 9 bases between. Germline V gives CDR1 DFQATT, CDR2 SNEGSKA (reference sequence). DNA for the CDR3: TGCAGTGGTCCACGGGACTATGGCTACACCTTC. Its translation is CSGPRDYGYTF.

The chain employs TRBV10-1 and TRBJ2-3; 9 positions agree with TRBD2. The CDR3 is 16 residues long. V dropped 3 bases and J dropped 0; count of bases not matched to a gene: 4. The germline V gene has CDR1 WNHNN and CDR2 SYGVQD (reference sequence). As DNA, the CDR3 is TGCGCCAGCAGTGAATCTAGCGGGGCAAGCACAGATACGCAGTATTTT. As protein: CASSESSGASTDTQYF.

CDR3 amino acids: CASSFWGGPYNEQFF. The CDR3 bases are TGTGCCAGCAGCTTTTGGGGGGGTCCCTACAATGAGCAGTTCTTC. V gene TRBV5-4 combines with J gene TRBJ2-1; 7 positions match TRBD2. This CDR3 is built from 15 residues. Germline assignment: CDR1 SGHNT and CDR2 YYREEE (reference sequence). J lost 2 bases, V lost 2 bases, and 4 bases had no gene match.

This rearrangement joins TRBV6-6 to TRBJ1-1; the D gene is possibly TRBD1 (5 bases). Looked up from germline, CDR1 is MNHNY and CDR2 is SVGAGI (reference sequence). The CDR3 contains 13 residues. Trimming left V 8 bases short and J 1 base short, with 11 bases between. CDR3 loop: CASGTRENTEAFF. The CDR3 coding sequence is TGTGCCAGCGGTACCAGGGAGAACACTGAAGCTTTCTTT.

This chain joins TRBV7-8 and TRBJ2-5; 9 bases align to TRBD2. CDR1 and CDR2 (germline): SGHVS, FQNEAQ. Trimming took 2 bases from V and 2 from J; bases not matched to a gene: 6. This CDR3 is built from 16 residues. In DNA, the CDR3 is TGTGCCAGCAGCTTACGGCGCGGGGGGGCTCAAGAGACCCAGTACTTC. Its translation is CASSLRRGGAQETQYF. The variable domain in full, completed from reference TRBV7-8 and TRBJ2-5, reads GAGVSQSPRYKVAKRGQDVALRCDPISGHVSLFWYQQALGQGPEFLTYFQNEAQLDKSGLPSDRFFAERPEGSVSTLKIQRTQQEDSAVYLCASSLRRGGAQETQYFGPGTRLLVL.

This rearrangement joins TRBV6-1 to TRBJ2-1; D is unresolved. Germline V lookup: CDR1 MNHNS, CDR2 SASEGT. V lost 4 bases and J lost 7, with 20 bases in between. This CDR3 is 16 amino acids long. CDR3 region: CASSAGWALRRNEQFF. As DNA, the CDR3 is TGTGCCAGCAGTGCCGGCTGGGCTCTAAGACGGAATGAGCAGTTCTTC.

This clone was picked up one time. The chain recombines TRBV5-6 with TRBJ2-5; TRBD1 is a possible D gene (6 bases). The CDR3 loop spans 15 amino acids. CDR1 and CDR2 from the germline V gene are SGHDT and YYEEEE. With 6 bases removed from V and 3 bases from J, the gap between germline ends came to 18 bases. The CDR3 coding sequence is TGTGCCAGCACCCACAGGGTCGGGTCCGAAGAGACCCAGTACTTC. It translates to CASTHRVGSEETQYF.

The rearrangement uses TRBV7-9 and TRBJ1-1, with 7 bases lining up with TRBD1. This CDR3 has 15 amino acids. Germline values: CDR1 SEHNR, CDR2 FQNEAQ (reference sequence). The trim removed 11 bases at V and 0 bases at J, leaving 12 bases unmatched. The CDR3 loop is CASRGDRVVNTEAFF. DNA for the CDR3: TGTGCCTCCCGCGGAGACAGGGTAGTGAACACTGAAGCTTTCTTT.